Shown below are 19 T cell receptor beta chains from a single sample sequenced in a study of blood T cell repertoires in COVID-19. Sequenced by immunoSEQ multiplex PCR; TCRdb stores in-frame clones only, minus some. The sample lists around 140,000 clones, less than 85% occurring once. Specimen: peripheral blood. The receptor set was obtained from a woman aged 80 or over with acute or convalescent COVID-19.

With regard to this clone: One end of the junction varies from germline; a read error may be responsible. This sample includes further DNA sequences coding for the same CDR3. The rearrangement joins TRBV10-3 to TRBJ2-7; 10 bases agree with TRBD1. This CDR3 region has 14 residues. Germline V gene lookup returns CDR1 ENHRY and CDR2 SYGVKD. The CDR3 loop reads CAIREGQGLYEQYF. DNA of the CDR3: TGTGCCATCCGTGAGGGACAGGGGCTTTACGAGCAGTACTTC.

The CDR3 DNA is TGTGCCAGCAGCGCCCAGGGGGTGGGGATTCAGTACTTC. Protein product: CASSAQGVGIQYF. The chain carries TRBV9 and TRBJ2-4; 7 bases fit TRBD1. This CDR3 region has 13 residues. CDR1 is SGDLS and CDR2 is YYNGEE in the germline V gene. With V trimmed by 3 bases and J by 10 bases, 7 bases remained unmatched.

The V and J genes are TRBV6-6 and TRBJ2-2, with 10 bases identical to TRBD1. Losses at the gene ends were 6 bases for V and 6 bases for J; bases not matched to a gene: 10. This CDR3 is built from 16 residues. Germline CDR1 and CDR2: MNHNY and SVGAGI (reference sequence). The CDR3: CASSRVPGQGSGELFF. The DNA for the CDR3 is TGTGCCAGCAGCCGTGTACCGGGACAGGGGTCCGGGGAGCTGTTTTTT.

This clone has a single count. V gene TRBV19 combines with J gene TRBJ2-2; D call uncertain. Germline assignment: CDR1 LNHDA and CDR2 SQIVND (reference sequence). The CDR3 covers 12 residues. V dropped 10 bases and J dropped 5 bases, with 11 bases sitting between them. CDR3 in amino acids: CATDRKTGELFF. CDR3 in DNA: TGTGCCACAGATCGAAAAACCGGGGAGCTGTTTTTT.

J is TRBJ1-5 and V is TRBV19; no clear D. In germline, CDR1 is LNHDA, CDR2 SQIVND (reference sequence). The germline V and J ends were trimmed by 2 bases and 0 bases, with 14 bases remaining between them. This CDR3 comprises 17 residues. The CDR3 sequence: CASSIIPGSNSNQPQHF. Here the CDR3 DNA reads TGTGCCAGTAGTATAATCCCTGGCAGTAATAGCAATCAGCCCCAGCATTTT.

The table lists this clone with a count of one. CDR3 DNA sequence: TGTGCCAGCAGTGGAGAAGGACAGGCTCAAGGGGGATATGGCTACACCTTC. Amino acid sequence: CASSGEGQAQGGYGYTF. The chain couples TRBV2 to TRBJ1-2; 7 positions agree with TRBD1. The germline V gene has CDR1 SNHLY and CDR2 FYNNEI. This CDR3 is 17 amino acids long. Germline trimming cut 4 bases from V and 5 bases from J; bases unmatched to any gene: 16.

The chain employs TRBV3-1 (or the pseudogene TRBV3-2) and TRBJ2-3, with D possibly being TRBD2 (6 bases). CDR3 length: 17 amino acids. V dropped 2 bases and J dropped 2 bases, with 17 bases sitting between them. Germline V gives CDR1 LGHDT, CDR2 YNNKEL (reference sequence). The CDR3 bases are TGTGCCAGCAGCCAACCTAGGACGGGAGAAATCACAGATACGCAGTATTTT. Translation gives CASSQPRTGEITDTQYF.

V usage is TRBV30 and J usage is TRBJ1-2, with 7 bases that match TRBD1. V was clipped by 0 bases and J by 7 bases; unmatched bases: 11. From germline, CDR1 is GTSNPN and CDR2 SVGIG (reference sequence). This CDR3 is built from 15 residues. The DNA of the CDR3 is TGTGCCTGGAGTGTCCCGGACAGGTCTTTCCGTGGCTACACCTTC. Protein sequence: CAWSVPDRSFRGYTF.

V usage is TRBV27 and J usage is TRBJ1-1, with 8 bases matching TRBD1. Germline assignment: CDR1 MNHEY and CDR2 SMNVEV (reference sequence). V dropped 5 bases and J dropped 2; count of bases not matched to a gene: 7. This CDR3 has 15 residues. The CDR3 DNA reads TGTGCCAGCAGTCTGGTCGGACAGGGAAACACTGAAGCTTTCTTT. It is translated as CASSLVGQGNTEAFF.

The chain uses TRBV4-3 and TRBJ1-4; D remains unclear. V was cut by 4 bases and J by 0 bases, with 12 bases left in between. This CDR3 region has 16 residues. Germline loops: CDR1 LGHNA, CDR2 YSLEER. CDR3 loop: CASSPSNTATNEKLFF. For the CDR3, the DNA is TGCGCCAGCAGCCCATCCAACACCGCAACTAATGAAAAACTGTTTTTT.

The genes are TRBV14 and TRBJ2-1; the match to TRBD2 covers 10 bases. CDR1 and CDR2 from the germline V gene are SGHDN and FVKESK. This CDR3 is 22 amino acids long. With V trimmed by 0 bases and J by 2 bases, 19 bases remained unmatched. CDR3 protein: CASSQDPVSSASGRLTYNEQFF. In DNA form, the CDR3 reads TGTGCCAGCAGCCAAGATCCCGTGTCATCGGCTAGCGGGAGACTAACCTACAATGAGCAGTTCTTC. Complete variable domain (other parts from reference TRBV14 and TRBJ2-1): EAGVTQFPSHSVIEKGQTVTLRCDPISGHDNLYWYRRVMGKEIKFLLHFVKESKQDESGMPNNRFLAERTGGTYSTLKVQPAELEDSGVYFCASSQDPVSSASGRLTYNEQFFGPGTRLTVL.

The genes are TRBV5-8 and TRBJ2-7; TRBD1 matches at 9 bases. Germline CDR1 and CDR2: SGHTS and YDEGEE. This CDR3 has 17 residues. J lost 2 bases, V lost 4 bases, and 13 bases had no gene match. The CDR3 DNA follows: TGTGCCAGCAGCAAGGACAGGGGATTGGGGGGAGCCTACGAGCAGTACTTC. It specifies CASSKDRGLGGAYEQYF.

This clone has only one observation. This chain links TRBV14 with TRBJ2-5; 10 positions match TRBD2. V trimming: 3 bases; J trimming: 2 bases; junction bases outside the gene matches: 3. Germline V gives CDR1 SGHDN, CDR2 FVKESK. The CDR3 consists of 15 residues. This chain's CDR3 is CASSHTSGTQETQYF. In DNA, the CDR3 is TGTGCCAGCAGCCATACTAGCGGGACGCAAGAGACCCAGTACTTC.

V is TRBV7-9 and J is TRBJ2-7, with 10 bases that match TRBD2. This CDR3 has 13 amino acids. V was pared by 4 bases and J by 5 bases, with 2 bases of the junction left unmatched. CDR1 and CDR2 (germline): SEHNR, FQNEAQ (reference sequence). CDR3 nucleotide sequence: TGTGCCAGCAGCTCTAGCGGGAGCGACGAGCAGTACTTC. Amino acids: CASSSSGSDEQYF.

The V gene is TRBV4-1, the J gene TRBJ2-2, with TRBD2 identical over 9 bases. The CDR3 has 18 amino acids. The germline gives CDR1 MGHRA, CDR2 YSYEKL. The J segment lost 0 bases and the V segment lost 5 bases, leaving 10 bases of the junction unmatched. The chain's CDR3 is CASSDKILAGANTGELFF. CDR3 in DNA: TGCGCCAGCAGCGACAAGATACTAGCGGGCGCGAACACCGGGGAGCTGTTTTTT.

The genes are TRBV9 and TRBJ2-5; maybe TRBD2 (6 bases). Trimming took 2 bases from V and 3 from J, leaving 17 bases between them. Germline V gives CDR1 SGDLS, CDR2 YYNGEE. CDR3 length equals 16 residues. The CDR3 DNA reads TGTGCCAGCAGCGTTCTGGGGGGACTGCGTGAAGAGACCCAGTACTTC. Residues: CASSVLGGLREETQYF. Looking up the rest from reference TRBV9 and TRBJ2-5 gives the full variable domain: DSGVTQTPKHLITATGQRVTLRCSPRSGDLSVYWYQQSLDQGLQFLIQYYNGEERAKGNILERFSAQQFPDLHSELNLSSLELGDSALYFCASSVLGGLREETQYFGPGTRLLVL.

Here the CDR3 reads CASSMGLRVRGHGYTF. In DNA form, the CDR3 reads TGTGCCAGTAGTATGGGCCTCCGGGTCAGGGGGCATGGCTACACCTTC. J is TRBJ1-2 and V is TRBV19; TRBD1 matches 8 bases. CDR3 size: 16 residues. CDR1 is LNHDA, CDR2 SQIVND, per germline (reference sequence). V shed 3 bases, J shed 6 bases, and the junction held 12 bases outside the gene matches.

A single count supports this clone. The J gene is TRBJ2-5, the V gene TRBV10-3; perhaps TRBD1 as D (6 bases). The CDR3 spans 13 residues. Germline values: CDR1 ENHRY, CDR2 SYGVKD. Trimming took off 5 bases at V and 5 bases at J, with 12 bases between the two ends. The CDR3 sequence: CAISRQEWETQYF. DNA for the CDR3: TGTGCCATCAGTCGACAGGAGTGGGAGACCCAGTACTTC.

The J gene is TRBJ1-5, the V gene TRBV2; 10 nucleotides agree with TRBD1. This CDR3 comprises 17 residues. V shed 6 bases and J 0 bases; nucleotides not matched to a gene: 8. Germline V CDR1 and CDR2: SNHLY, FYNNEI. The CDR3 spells CASRPGQGSYSNQPQHF. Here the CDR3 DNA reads TGTGCCAGCAGGCCGGGACAGGGGAGTTATAGCAATCAGCCCCAGCATTTT.